This TCR beta chain was identified during a study of cytomegalovirus exposure and HLA in healthy donors. Findings and limits, study-wide: Within an earlier analysis, most TCR beta V segments proved productive either about 87% or about 30% of the time. Presence/absence results assume similar sequencing depth per donor, which may not hold.

Trimming removed 5 bases from V and 1 base from J, with 9 bases in between. The CDR3 consists of 14 residues. Germline values: CDR1 MNHEY, CDR2 SVGAGI. The PCR had 60 Vbeta and 13 Jbeta primers. Study processing details: Roughly 10 million shared chains were among about 80 million unique TCR beta chains counted in a later analysis. The data were produced by immunoSEQ multiplex PCR, yet TCRdb's version contains in-frame clones alone and is incomplete. V, J and clone size are those of that table, while D and trimming were read from the DNA. This sample has 140,000 to 150,000 clones; around 80% occur once, and the top ten carry around 4.1%. A note on this clone: Its cognate antigen is unknown.

What was sequenced was PBMCs. This chain links TRBV6-5 with TRBJ1-3; tentatively, D is TRBD1 (5 bases). The sequence was collected from a man in his forties in good health and CMV-seronegative. The CDR3 coding sequence is TGTGCCAGCAGTGACAGTTTATCTGGAAACACCATATATTTT. It is translated as CASSDSLSGNTIYF.